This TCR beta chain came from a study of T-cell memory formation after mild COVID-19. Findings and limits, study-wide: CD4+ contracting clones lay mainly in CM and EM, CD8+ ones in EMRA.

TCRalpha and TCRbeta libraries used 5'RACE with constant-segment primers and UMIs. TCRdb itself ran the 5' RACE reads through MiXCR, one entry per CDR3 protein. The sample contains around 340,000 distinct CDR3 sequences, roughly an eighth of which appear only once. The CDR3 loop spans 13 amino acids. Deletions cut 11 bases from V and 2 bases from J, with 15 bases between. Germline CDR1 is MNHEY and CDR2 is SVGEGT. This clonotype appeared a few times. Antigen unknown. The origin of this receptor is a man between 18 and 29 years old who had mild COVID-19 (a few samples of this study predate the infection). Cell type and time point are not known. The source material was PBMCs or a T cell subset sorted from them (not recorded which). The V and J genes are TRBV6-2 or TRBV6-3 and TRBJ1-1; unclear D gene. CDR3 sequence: CASSRAPNTEAFF. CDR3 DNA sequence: TGTGCCTCCAGCAGAGCCCCTAACACTGAAGCTTTCTTT.